This T cell receptor (beta chain) came from a study of T cell responses to AZD1222 COVID-19 vaccine. Method: immunoSEQ multiplex PCR; TCRdb's copy keeps in-frame clones and lacks some. The data show 130,000 to 150,000 clones, around 92% seen once. In germline, CDR1 is SGHRS, CDR2 YFSETQ. Trimming left V 2 bases short and J 4 bases short, with 13 bases between. This CDR3 spans 14 amino acids. The TCR originated in an adult in good health. The chain uses TRBV5-1 and TRBJ2-7; D is unresolved. Here the sequenced sample was peripheral blood, taken on day 0 of AZD1222 vaccination. CDR3 in DNA: TGCGCCAGCAGCTTACCAGAGCGCGGTTACGAGCAGTACTTC. Translation gives CASSLPERGYEQYF.